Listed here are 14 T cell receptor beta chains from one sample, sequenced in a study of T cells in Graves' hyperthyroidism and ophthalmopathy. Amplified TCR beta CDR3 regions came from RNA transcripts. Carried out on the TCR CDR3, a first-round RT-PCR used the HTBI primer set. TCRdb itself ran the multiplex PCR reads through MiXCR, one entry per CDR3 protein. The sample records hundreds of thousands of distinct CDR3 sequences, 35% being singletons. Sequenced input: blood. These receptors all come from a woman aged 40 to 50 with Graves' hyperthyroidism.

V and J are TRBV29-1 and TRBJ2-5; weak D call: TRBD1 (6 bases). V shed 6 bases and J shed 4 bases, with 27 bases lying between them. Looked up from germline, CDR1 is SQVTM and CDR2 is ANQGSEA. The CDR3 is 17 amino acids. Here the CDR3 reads CSVGAQDRAVRGETQYF. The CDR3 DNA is TGCAGCGTGGGGGCACAAGACCGGGCAGTGAGGGGAGAGACCCAGTACTTC.

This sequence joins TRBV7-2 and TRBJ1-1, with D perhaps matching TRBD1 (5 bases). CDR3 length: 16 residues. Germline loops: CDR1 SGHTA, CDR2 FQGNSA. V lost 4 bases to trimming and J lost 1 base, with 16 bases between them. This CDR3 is CASSSSGGYRNTEAFF. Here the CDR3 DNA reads TGTGCCAGCAGCTCCTCTGGGGGGTATCGGAACACTGAAGCTTTCTTT.

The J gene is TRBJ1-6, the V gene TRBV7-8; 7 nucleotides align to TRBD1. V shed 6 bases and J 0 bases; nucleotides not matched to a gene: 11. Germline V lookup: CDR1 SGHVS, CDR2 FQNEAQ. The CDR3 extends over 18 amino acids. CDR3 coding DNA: TGTGCCAGCAGTTCGTACCCGACAGGGAGCTCCTATAATTCACCCCTCCACTTT. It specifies CASSSYPTGSSYNSPLHF.

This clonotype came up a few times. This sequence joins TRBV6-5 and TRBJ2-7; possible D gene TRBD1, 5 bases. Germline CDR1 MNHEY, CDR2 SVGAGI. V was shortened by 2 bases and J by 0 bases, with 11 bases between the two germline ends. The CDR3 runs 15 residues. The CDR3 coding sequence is TGTGCCAGCAGTTACGGTACAGGCGACTCCTACGAGCAGTACTTC. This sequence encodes CASSYGTGDSYEQYF.

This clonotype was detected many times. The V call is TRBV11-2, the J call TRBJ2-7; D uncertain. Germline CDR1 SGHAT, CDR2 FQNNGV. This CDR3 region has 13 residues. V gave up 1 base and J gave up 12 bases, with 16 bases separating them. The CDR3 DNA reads TGTGCCAGCAGCTTAGCCCCACCCCAAGGGTCGTACTTC. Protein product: CASSLAPPQGSYF.

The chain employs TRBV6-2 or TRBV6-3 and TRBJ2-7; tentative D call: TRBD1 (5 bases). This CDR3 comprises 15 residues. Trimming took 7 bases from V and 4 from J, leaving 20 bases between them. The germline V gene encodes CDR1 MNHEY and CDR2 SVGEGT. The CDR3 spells CASKRNPGYLYEQYF. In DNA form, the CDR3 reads TGTGCCAGCAAGAGGAATCCAGGGTATCTATACGAGCAGTACTTC.

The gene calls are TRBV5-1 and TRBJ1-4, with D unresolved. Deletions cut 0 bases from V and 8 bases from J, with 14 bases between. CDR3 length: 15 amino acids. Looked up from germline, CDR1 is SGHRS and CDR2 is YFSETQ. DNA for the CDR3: TGCGCCAGCAGCTTGGAGCCGGGTATTTGGGAAAAACTGTTTTTT. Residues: CASSLEPGIWEKLFF.

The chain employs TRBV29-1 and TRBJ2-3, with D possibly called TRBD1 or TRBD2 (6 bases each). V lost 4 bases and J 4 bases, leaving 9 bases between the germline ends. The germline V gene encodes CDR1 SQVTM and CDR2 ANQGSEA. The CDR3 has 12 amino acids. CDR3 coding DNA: TGCAGCGTTGGGGGGGCTTCAGATACGCAGTATTTT. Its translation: CSVGGASDTQYF.

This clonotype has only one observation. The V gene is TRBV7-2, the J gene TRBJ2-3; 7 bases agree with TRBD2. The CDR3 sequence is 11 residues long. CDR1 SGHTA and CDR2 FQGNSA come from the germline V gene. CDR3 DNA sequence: TGTGCGGAAACTAGCGAGAGTACGCAGTATTTT. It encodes CAETSESTQYF.

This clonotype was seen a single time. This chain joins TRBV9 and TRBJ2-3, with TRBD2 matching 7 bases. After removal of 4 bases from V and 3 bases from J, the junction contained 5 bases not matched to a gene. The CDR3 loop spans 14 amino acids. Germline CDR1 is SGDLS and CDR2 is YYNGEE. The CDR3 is CASSSTSRTDTQYF. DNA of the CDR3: TGTGCCAGCAGCTCGACTAGCCGTACAGATACGCAGTATTTT.

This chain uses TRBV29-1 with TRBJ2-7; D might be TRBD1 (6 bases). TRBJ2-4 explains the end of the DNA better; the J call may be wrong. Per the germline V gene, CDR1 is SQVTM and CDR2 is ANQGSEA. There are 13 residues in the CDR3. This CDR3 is CSVEGTEFNIQYF. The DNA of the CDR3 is TGCAGCGTTGAAGGGACAGAGTTCAACATTCAGTACTTC.

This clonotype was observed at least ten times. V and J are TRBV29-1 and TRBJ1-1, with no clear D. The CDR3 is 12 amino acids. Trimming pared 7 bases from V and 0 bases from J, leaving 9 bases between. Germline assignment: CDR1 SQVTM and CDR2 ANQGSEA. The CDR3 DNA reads TGCAGCGCCCGTTTCATGAACACTGAAGCTTTCTTT. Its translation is CSARFMNTEAFF.

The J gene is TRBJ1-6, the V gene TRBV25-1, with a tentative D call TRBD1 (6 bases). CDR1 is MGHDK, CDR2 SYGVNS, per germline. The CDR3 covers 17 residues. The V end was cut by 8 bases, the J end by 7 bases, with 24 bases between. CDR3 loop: CASSTEQGGITNSPLHF. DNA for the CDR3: TGTGCCAGCTCGACCGAACAGGGTGGGATTACAAATTCACCCCTCCACTTT.

CDR3 nucleotide sequence: TGCAGTGCTAGAGATCATTCAGGGACCGTGTTTTGGTATGGCTACACCTTC. It codes for CSARDHSGTVFWYGYTF. The rearrangement uses TRBV20-1 and TRBJ1-2; tentative D call: TRBD1 (5 bases). The CDR3 is made up of 17 amino acids. Germline V gives CDR1 DFQATT, CDR2 SNEGSKA (reference sequence). V was pared by 0 bases and J by 5 bases, with 22 bases between.